Shown below are 29 T cell receptor beta chains from a single sample sequenced in a study of PD-L1 blockade in urothelial cancer. Sequenced by immunoSEQ multiplex PCR; TCRdb stores in-frame clones only, minus some. In the table there are just over 20,000 clones, 70% to 90% of which are singletons. Sequenced material: PBMCs, taken around atezolizumab (anti-PD-L1) treatment. The source of these receptors is a man in his fifties with urothelial cancer.

The chain combines TRBV7-8 with TRBJ1-5; a possible D gene is TRBD1 (5 bases). Trimming cost V 2 bases and J 0 bases, with 8 bases left between them. The germline V gene encodes CDR1 SGHVS and CDR2 FQNEAQ. This CDR3 spans 15 amino acids. For the CDR3, the DNA is TGTGCCAGCAGCTTACCAGGGCCTAGCAATCAGCCCCAGCATTTT. Its translation: CASSLPGPSNQPQHF.

This clone has only a few counts. The rearrangement uses TRBV30 and TRBJ2-3, with D unresolved. The germline gives CDR1 GTSNPN, CDR2 SVGIG (reference sequence). This CDR3 region has 12 residues. V dropped 5 bases and J dropped 0 bases, with 6 bases sitting between them. The CDR3 DNA reads TGTGCCTGGGGCCCTAGCACAGATACGCAGTATTTT. It codes for CAWGPSTDTQYF.

The chain has TRBV5-4 and TRBJ1-2, with 9 bases fitting TRBD1. Germline V CDR1 and CDR2: SGHNT, YYREEE (reference sequence). CDR3 length equals 13 residues. The ends lost 2 bases at V and 7 bases at J; junction bases unmatched: 3. The CDR3 nucleotides read TGTGCCAGCAGCTTTACAGGGGGCTCTGGCTACACCTTC. It is translated as CASSFTGGSGYTF. Full variable domain (rest looked up from reference TRBV5-4 and TRBJ1-2): ETGVTQSPTHLIKTRGQQVTLRCSSQSGHNTVSWYQQALGQGPQFIFQYYREEENGRGNFPPRFSGLQFPNYSSELNVNALELDDSALYLCASSFTGGSGYTFGSGTRLTVV.

This clone has just one count. J is TRBJ2-3 and V is TRBV30; D gene unclear. This CDR3 comprises 13 residues. Trimming stripped 2 bases from V and 5 bases from J, with 11 bases between. Germline loops: CDR1 GTSNPN, CDR2 SVGIG (reference sequence). For the CDR3, the DNA is TGTGCCTGGAGTCTCGGAGTGGGAGATACGCAGTATTTT. This encodes CAWSLGVGDTQYF.

CDR3 residues: CASGRGEQFF. As DNA, the CDR3 is TGTGCCAGCGGACGCGGGGAGCAGTTCTTC. The V and J genes are TRBV7-8 and TRBJ2-1; a weak D match, TRBD2 (5 bases). Germline assignment: CDR1 SGHVS and CDR2 FQNEAQ. The V and J ends lost 8 bases and 10 bases respectively, with 9 bases between them. The CDR3 is made up of 10 amino acids.

The rearrangement joins TRBV5-1 to TRBJ1-6; 9 bases match TRBD1. CDR1 and CDR2 from the germline V gene are SGHRS and YFSETQ. The CDR3 totals 14 residues. The V gene end was trimmed by 5 bases and the J gene end by 6 bases; junction bases not matched to a gene: 3. CDR3 in amino acids: CASRTGQGNSPLHF. DNA of the CDR3: TGCGCCAGCAGGACGGGACAGGGTAATTCACCCCTCCACTTT. The whole variable domain, filled in from reference TRBV5-1 and TRBJ1-6, reads KAGVTQTPRYLIKTRGQQVTLSCSPISGHRSVSWYQQTPGQGLQFLFEYFSETQRNKGNFPGRFSGRQFSNSRSEMNVSTLELGDSALYLCASRTGQGNSPLHFGNGTRLTVT.

The chain uses TRBV7-9 and TRBJ2-7; maybe TRBD1 (7 bases). The germline CDR1 and CDR2 sequences are SEHNR and FQNEAQ (reference sequence). The CDR3 contains 14 residues. V lost 5 bases, J lost 0 bases, and 11 bases lay in between. CDR3 coding DNA: TGTGCCAGCAGCCTCAGGGGGGTCTCCTACGAGCAGTACTTC. This sequence encodes CASSLRGVSYEQYF.

The chain couples TRBV5-5 to TRBJ2-5; 9 bases fit TRBD2. The trim removed 4 bases at V and 7 bases at J, leaving 14 bases unmatched. There are 16 residues in the CDR3. Germline CDR1 SGHKS, CDR2 YYEKEE (reference sequence). This CDR3 is CASSPGGSGRSGTQYF. CDR3 nucleotides: TGTGCCAGCAGCCCTGGGGGTAGCGGGAGATCCGGGACCCAGTACTTC.

CDR3 nucleotides: TGTGCCAGCAGCCTGGGACTAGCGGGGGGGCCCTACAATGAGCAGTTCTTC. Its protein is CASSLGLAGGPYNEQFF. The rearrangement uses TRBV5-5 and TRBJ2-1; 16 bases line up with TRBD2. The CDR3 contains 17 residues. Unmatched junction bases numbered 3, after V lost 4 bases and J lost 2 bases. CDR1 and CDR2 (germline): SGHKS, YYEKEE (reference sequence).

The chain's CDR3 is CAWSQGGGTTYEQYF. The DNA for the CDR3 is TGTGCCTGGAGCCAGGGGGGTGGGACCACCTACGAGCAGTACTTC. The genes are TRBV30 and TRBJ2-7; TRBD1 is a possible D gene (7 bases). Germline loops: CDR1 GTSNPN, CDR2 SVGIG (reference sequence). CDR3 length: 15 residues. Trimming took 3 bases from V and 2 from J, leaving 17 bases between them.

V is TRBV6-1 and J is TRBJ1-5; D gene ambiguous. Trimming left V 1 base short and J 4 bases short, with 14 bases between. Germline CDR1 reads MNHNS; CDR2 reads SASEGT. The CDR3 consists of 16 residues. The CDR3 is CASSEVLGAINQPQHF. In DNA, the CDR3 is TGTGCCAGCAGTGAAGTTCTGGGAGCGATAAATCAGCCCCAGCATTTT.

The chain has TRBV28 and TRBJ2-4, with D possibly being TRBD1 (5 bases). Trimming stripped 6 bases from V and 4 bases from J, with 13 bases between. The CDR3 runs to 14 residues. Germline CDR1 MDHEN, CDR2 SYDVKM. The CDR3 DNA reads as TGTGCCAGCAGCACTCCAGGGCCTAAAAACATTCAGTACTTC. Translation gives CASSTPGPKNIQYF.

The chain recombines TRBV6-5 with TRBJ2-1, with 12 bases aligning to TRBD2. This CDR3 has 15 amino acids. From germline, CDR1 is MNHEY and CDR2 SVGAGI. V lost 0 bases to trimming and J lost 12 bases; unmatched junction nucleotides: 6. CDR3 bases: TGTGCCAGCAGTTACTCCGGACTAGCGGGAAAGGGGCAGTTCTTC. It translates to CASSYSGLAGKGQFF.

This chain joins TRBV19 and TRBJ1-1; D is unclear. Germline CDR1 is LNHDA and CDR2 is SQIVND (reference sequence). The CDR3 extends over 14 amino acids. The germline V and J ends were trimmed by 3 bases and 11 bases, with 19 bases remaining between them. CDR3 DNA sequence: TGTGCCAGTAGTATCCTGCACGAACCGACGGAGGCTTTCTTT. Translated, it gives CASSILHEPTEAFF.

The J gene is TRBJ1-5, the V gene TRBV27; D is perhaps TRBD1 (6 bases). From germline, CDR1 is MNHEY and CDR2 SMNVEV (reference sequence). V was trimmed by 1 base and J by 1 base, leaving 11 bases between them. The CDR3 consists of 16 residues. The CDR3 sequence is CASSLYRTASNQPQHF. The CDR3 nucleotides are TGTGCCAGCAGTTTATATCGGACAGCCAGCAATCAGCCCCAGCATTTT.

This chain links TRBV30 with TRBJ2-4, with D maybe TRBD1 (8 bases). V was trimmed by 4 bases and J by 7 bases, leaving 17 bases between them. Germline CDR1 reads GTSNPN; CDR2 reads SVGIG (reference sequence). This CDR3 has 14 amino acids. Here the CDR3 reads CAWTLTGGGNIQYF. In DNA form, the CDR3 reads TGTGCCTGGACCCTCACAGGGGGAGGGAACATTCAGTACTTC.

This clone was recorded once. The chain carries TRBV27 and TRBJ2-1, with 11 bases fitting TRBD2. The CDR3 spans 17 residues. Germline V lookup: CDR1 MNHEY, CDR2 SMNVEV (reference sequence). The junction had 6 bases not matched to a gene; V was cut back by 5 bases and J by 0 bases. Here the CDR3 reads CASSPSTSGNSYNEQFF. CDR3 coding DNA: TGTGCCAGCAGTCCATCGACTAGCGGGAACTCCTACAATGAGCAGTTCTTC.

The V call is TRBV6-6, the J call TRBJ2-1; D unclear. This CDR3 is 12 amino acids long. The V end lost 2 bases, the J end lost 9 bases, and 8 bases lay between the germline ends. The germline V gene has CDR1 MNHNY and CDR2 SVGAGI (reference sequence). This CDR3 reads CASSYALIEQFF. As DNA, the CDR3 is TGTGCCAGCAGTTACGCGTTGATTGAGCAGTTCTTC.

This clone was detected a few times. The rearrangement uses TRBV11-2 and TRBJ1-5; no firm D call. Germline V gene lookup returns CDR1 SGHAT and CDR2 FQNNGV. The V and J ends lost 2 bases and 5 bases respectively, with 7 bases between them. The CDR3 totals 13 residues. The CDR3 reads CASSLNRDQPQHF. The CDR3 nucleotides read TGTGCCAGCAGCTTAAACCGAGATCAGCCCCAGCATTTT.

The chain links TRBV7-9 to TRBJ1-4, with 7 nucleotides matching TRBD1. The V gene end was trimmed by 2 bases and the J gene end by 3 bases; junction bases not matched to a gene: 6. The CDR3 covers 16 residues. Germline V gene data show CDR1 as SEHNR and CDR2 as FQNEAQ (reference sequence). The CDR3 region is CASSLTQGLANEKLFF. CDR3 coding DNA: TGTGCCAGCAGCTTAACACAGGGGCTAGCTAATGAAAAACTGTTTTTT.

J is TRBJ1-1 and V is TRBV25-1, with a tentative D call TRBD1 (5 bases). Trimming took 8 bases from V and 5 from J, leaving 24 bases between them. In germline, CDR1 is MGHDK, CDR2 SYGVNS. The CDR3 sequence is 16 residues long. The CDR3 nucleotides read TGTGCCAGCCGAAAAGCCCAAAAGGGGAAGGGTACTGAAGCTTTCTTT. This encodes CASRKAQKGKGTEAFF.

This clone appeared a single time. The chain is built from TRBV11-3 and TRBJ1-3; D is ambiguous. Germline V lookup: CDR1 SGHNT, CDR2 YENEEA. The CDR3 has 13 amino acids. V lost 5 bases and J lost 3, with 8 bases in between. The CDR3 DNA follows: TGTGCCAGCAGCGTTTCGGGTGGAAACACCATATATTTT. This translates into CASSVSGGNTIYF.

In its sample, this clone was seen once. For the CDR3, the DNA is TGTGCCAGCAGCGCCAGTCAGGCCCTATACAATGAGCAGTTCTTC. It specifies CASSASQALYNEQFF. The chain has TRBV9 and TRBJ2-1, with unresolved D. Germline CDR1 and CDR2: SGDLS and YYNGEE. The CDR3 length is 15 residues. V was cut by 3 bases and J by 4 bases, with 14 bases left in between.

The chain carries TRBV5-1 and TRBJ2-3; the match to TRBD2 covers 12 bases. CDR1 and CDR2 from the germline V gene are SGHRS and YFSETQ. The CDR3 is made up of 15 amino acids. After removal of 4 bases from V and 10 bases from J, the junction contained 10 bases not matched to a gene. The DNA of the CDR3 is TGCGCCAGCAGCCTACTAGCGGGGGGCACGCCGGCGCAGTATTTT. Its translation is CASSLLAGGTPAQYF.

The V and J genes are TRBV19 and TRBJ2-1, with 9 bases identical to TRBD1. V was pared by 7 bases and J by 2 bases, with 6 bases of the junction left unmatched. The CDR3 is 15 amino acids. Germline V CDR1 and CDR2: LNHDA, SQIVND (reference sequence). Here the CDR3 reads CASIPDRGAYNEQFF. The CDR3 DNA reads as TGTGCCAGTATACCCGACAGGGGGGCCTACAATGAGCAGTTCTTC.

V usage is TRBV30 and J usage is TRBJ2-7, with 10 bases identical to TRBD1. V shed 4 bases, J shed 5 bases, and the junction held 8 bases outside the gene matches. This CDR3 has 14 residues. Germline CDR1 GTSNPN, CDR2 SVGIG (reference sequence). CDR3 residues: CAWKGDRGMDEQYF. Here the CDR3 DNA reads TGTGCCTGGAAAGGGGACAGGGGTATGGACGAGCAGTACTTC.

The V and J genes are TRBV7-7 and TRBJ2-1, with 9 bases that match TRBD1. Germline CDR1 reads SSHAT; CDR2 reads FNYEAQ (reference sequence). This CDR3 is built from 14 residues. The junction had 7 bases not matched to a gene; V was cut back by 5 bases and J by 8 bases. The CDR3 DNA sequence: TGTGCCAGCAGCCCGGGGACAGGGTTCCATGAGCAGTTCTTC. Its protein is CASSPGTGFHEQFF. The full variable domain, with the rest looked up from reference TRBV7-7 and TRBJ2-1, is GAGVSQSPRYKVTKRGQDVTLRCDPISSHATLYWYQQALGQGPEFLTYFNYEAQPDKSGLPSDRFSAERPEGSISTLTIQRTEQRDSAMYRCASSPGTGFHEQFFGPGTRLTVL.

This clone appeared a few times. V usage is TRBV7-9 and J usage is TRBJ2-7; 9 bases agree with TRBD1. The germline gives CDR1 SEHNR, CDR2 FQNEAQ (reference sequence). V shed 5 bases and J 4 bases; nucleotides not matched to a gene: 9. The CDR3 loop spans 15 amino acids. DNA of the CDR3: TGTGCCAGCAGCCCGGACAGGGGACTTCAATACGAGCAGTACTTC. Its protein is CASSPDRGLQYEQYF. Full variable domain (outside the CDR3, taken from reference TRBV7-9 and TRBJ2-7): DTGVSQNPRHKITKRGQNVTFRCDPISEHNRLYWYRQTLGQGPEFLTYFQNEAQLEKSRLLSDRFSAERPKGSFSTLEIQRTEQGDSAMYLCASSPDRGLQYEQYFGPGTRLTVT.

The chain is built from TRBV12-5 and TRBJ2-3, with 9 bases aligning to TRBD2. The CDR3 spans 14 residues. The germline gives CDR1 LGHNT, CDR2 FRNRAP. The CDR3 DNA follows: TGTGCCCTGACGGCGGGGGGGAGCACAGATACGCAGTATTTT. The encoded protein is CALTAGGSTDTQYF. Full variable domain (remainder filled in from reference TRBV12-5 and TRBJ2-3): DARVTQTPRHKVTEMGQEVTMRCQPILGHNTVFWYRQTMMQGLELLAYFRNRAPLDDSGMPKDRFSAEMPDATLATLKIQPSEPRDSAVYFCALTAGGSTDTQYFGPGTRLTVL.